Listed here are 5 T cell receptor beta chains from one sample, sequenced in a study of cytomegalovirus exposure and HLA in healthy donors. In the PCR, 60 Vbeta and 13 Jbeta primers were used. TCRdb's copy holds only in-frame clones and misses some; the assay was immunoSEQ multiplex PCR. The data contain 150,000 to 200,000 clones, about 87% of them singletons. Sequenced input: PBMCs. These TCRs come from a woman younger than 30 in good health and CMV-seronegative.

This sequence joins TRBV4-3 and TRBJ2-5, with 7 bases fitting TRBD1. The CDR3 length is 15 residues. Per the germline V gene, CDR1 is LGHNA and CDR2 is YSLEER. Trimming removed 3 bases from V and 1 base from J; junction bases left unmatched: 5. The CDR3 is CASSQTTGTQETQYF. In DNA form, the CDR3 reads TGCGCCAGCAGCCAGACGACAGGGACCCAAGAGACCCAGTACTTC.

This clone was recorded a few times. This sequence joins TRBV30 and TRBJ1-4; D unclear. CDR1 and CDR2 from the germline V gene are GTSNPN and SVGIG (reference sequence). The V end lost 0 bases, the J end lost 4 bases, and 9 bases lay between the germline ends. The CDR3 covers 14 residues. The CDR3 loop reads CAWSVGGSNEKLFF. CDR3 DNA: TGTGCCTGGAGTGTCGGAGGTAGTAATGAAAAACTGTTTTTT.

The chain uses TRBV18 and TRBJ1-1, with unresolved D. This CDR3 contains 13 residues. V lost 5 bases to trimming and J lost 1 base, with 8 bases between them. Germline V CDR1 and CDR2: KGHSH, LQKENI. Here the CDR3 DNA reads TGTGCCAGCTCATCAACAGAGAACACTGAAGCTTTCTTT. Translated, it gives CASSSTENTEAFF.

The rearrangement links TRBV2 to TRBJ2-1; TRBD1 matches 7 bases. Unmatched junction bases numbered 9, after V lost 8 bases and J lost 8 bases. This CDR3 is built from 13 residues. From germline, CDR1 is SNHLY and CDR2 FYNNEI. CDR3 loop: CASAPVGGDEQFF. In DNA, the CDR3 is TGTGCCAGCGCACCCGTAGGGGGCGATGAGCAGTTCTTC.

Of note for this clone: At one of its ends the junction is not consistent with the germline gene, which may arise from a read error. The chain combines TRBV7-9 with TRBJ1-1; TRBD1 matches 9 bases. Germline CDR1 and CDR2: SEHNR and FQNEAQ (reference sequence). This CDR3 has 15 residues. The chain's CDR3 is CSSSWHRGLNTEAFF. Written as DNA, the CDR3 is TGTTCCAGCAGCTGGCACAGGGGGCTCAACACTGAAGCTTTCTTT.